This T cell receptor beta chain was captured by sequencing in a study of blood T cell repertoires in COVID-19. Study in general: Collection of acute and convalescent COVID-19 samples took place in the United States, Italy and Spain. The cDNA or gDNA used as material had been derived from T cells, B-cell-depleted T cells, or PBMCs.

Turning to this clone: One end of the junction does not line up with germline, which may come from a read error.

The data were produced by immunoSEQ multiplex PCR, yet TCRdb's version contains in-frame clones alone and is incomplete. The table has more than 150,000 clones, less than 95% seen once. Patients in Seattle were enrolled during active infection, then followed longitudinally. Sequencing was performed on peripheral blood. The TCR originated in a man aged 25-45 years with COVID-19, enrolled during active disease.

CDR3 region: CATSRENTENEKLFF. DNA for the CDR3: TGTGCCACCAGCAGAGAAAATACAGAAAATGAAAAGCTGTTTTTT. The J gene is TRBJ1-4, the V gene TRBV15; no definite D call. There are 15 residues in the CDR3. The germline V gene encodes CDR1 LNHNV and CDR2 YYDKDF (reference sequence).